These 12 T cell receptor beta chains originate from one sample sequenced in a study of blood T cell repertoires in COVID-19. Generated by immunoSEQ multiplex PCR, the TCRdb table keeps only in-frame clones and is missing some. Of roughly 200,000 clones listed, roughly 82% are singletons. Sample: PBMCs or T cells enriched from blood (not recorded which). The origin of the receptors is a man aged 35-49 years with acute COVID-19.

The rearrangement joins TRBV27 to TRBJ2-7; D may be TRBD1 (5 bases). Trimming left V 3 bases short and J 3 bases short, with 12 bases between. This CDR3 is built from 14 residues. Germline lookup yields CDR1 MNHEY and CDR2 SMNVEV (reference sequence). CDR3 DNA sequence: TGTGCCAGCAGTTTGGGGTTAAGGGGCTACGAGCAGTACTTC. Amino acids: CASSLGLRGYEQYF.

This clone was seen more than once but under ten times. The chain is built from TRBV19 and TRBJ2-5, with D tentatively TRBD1 (6 bases). Trimming left V 1 base short and J 6 bases short, with 15 bases between. Germline values: CDR1 LNHDA, CDR2 SQIVND (reference sequence). The CDR3 extends over 15 amino acids. The CDR3 region has the DNA TGTGCCAGTAGTATAGGGGAAACAGGGAAGAAGACCCAGTACTTC. Translating gives CASSIGETGKKTQYF.

This chain joins TRBV28 and TRBJ1-5; a weak D match, TRBD1 (5 bases). Germline V gene sequence: CDR1 MDHEN, CDR2 SYDVKM. There are 15 residues in the CDR3. With 7 bases removed from V and 7 bases from J, the gap between germline ends came to 20 bases. CDR3 DNA: TGTGCCAGCACCCCCGGGGGGGGACTGGGCCAGCCCCAGCATTTT. Residues: CASTPGGGLGQPQHF.

The gene calls are TRBV20-1 and TRBJ2-7, with 13 bases that match TRBD2. There are 17 residues in the CDR3. V lost 6 bases, J lost 5 bases, and 16 bases stayed unmatched. CDR1 and CDR2 from the germline V gene are DFQATT and SNEGSKA (reference sequence). The chain's CDR3 is CSASTLGTSGIVDEQYF. DNA for the CDR3: TGCAGTGCAAGTACTCTAGGGACTAGCGGGATTGTGGACGAGCAGTACTTC.

This clone was counted between two and nine times. The rearrangement links TRBV10-3 to TRBJ1-3, with D perhaps matching TRBD1 (6 bases). The CDR3 length is 13 residues. V lost 7 bases to trimming and J lost 2 bases, with 9 bases between them. Germline CDR1 reads ENHRY; CDR2 reads SYGVKD. CDR3 residues: CAINAGAGNTIYF. CDR3 DNA sequence: TGTGCCATCAATGCAGGGGCTGGAAACACCATATATTTT.

V usage is TRBV7-9 and J usage is TRBJ1-4, with 7 bases that match TRBD1. There are 13 residues in the CDR3. CDR1 and CDR2 from the germline V gene are SEHNR and FQNEAQ (reference sequence). Trimming took 0 bases from V and 14 from J; bases not matched to a gene: 6. DNA for the CDR3: TGTGCCAGCAGCTTAGCCGAAGGGGGACAGCTGTTTTTT. As protein: CASSLAEGGQLFF.

The chain employs TRBV24-1 and TRBJ2-6; a possible D gene is TRBD1 (6 bases). Trimming took off 3 bases at V and 2 bases at J, with 7 bases between the two ends. The CDR3 consists of 15 residues. CDR1 and CDR2 (germline): KGHDR, SFDVKD. The CDR3 coding sequence is TGTGCCACCAGTGATAAGGGGGCTGGGGCCAACGTCCTGACTTTC. It specifies CATSDKGAGANVLTF.

V is TRBV2 and J is TRBJ2-1; 10 nucleotides match TRBD1. CDR1 is SNHLY, CDR2 FYNNEI, per germline. This CDR3 has 13 amino acids. V lost 6 bases, J lost 10 bases, and 6 bases stayed unmatched. As DNA, the CDR3 is TGTGCCAGCAGAGGACAGGGGGATTGGGAGCAGTTCTTC. Translated: CASRGQGDWEQFF.

The J gene is TRBJ1-5, the V gene TRBV5-1; D remains unclear. V lost 5 bases, J lost 4 bases, and 10 bases lay in between. Germline V gives CDR1 SGHRS, CDR2 YFSETQ. The CDR3 consists of 13 residues. The CDR3 sequence is CASRDTENQPQHF. DNA for the CDR3: TGCGCCAGCAGAGATACAGAGAATCAGCCCCAGCATTTT.

The chain recombines TRBV28 with TRBJ1-1, with 8 positions matching TRBD1. The V and J ends lost 5 bases and 2 bases, in that order; junction bases with no gene match: 10. The CDR3 runs to 16 residues. Germline V gene sequence: CDR1 MDHEN, CDR2 SYDVKM. For the CDR3, the DNA is TGTGCCAGCAGTCCTCAGGGGGCGGCGGGCAACACTGAAGCTTTCTTT. This codes for CASSPQGAAGNTEAFF.

This chain joins TRBV21-1 and TRBJ2-1; the table's D call, TRBD1, was not checked against the DNA. TRBV21-1 is tagged as a pseudogene. The CDR3 extends over 15 amino acids. The CDR3 region has the DNA TGTGCCAGCAGCAAAGGGGCTACCGTATTGAATGAGCAGTTCTTC. Protein product: CASSKGATVLNEQFF.

The chain has TRBV2 and TRBJ1-5; 10 bases agree with TRBD1. V shed 3 bases, J shed 7 bases, and the junction held 6 bases outside the gene matches. Germline CDR1 is SNHLY and CDR2 is FYNNEI. CDR3 length: 15 amino acids. The CDR3 DNA follows: TGTGCCAGCAGTGAGGCTTGGGGACAGGGGCAGCCCCAGCATTTT. Translation gives CASSEAWGQGQPQHF.